The 18 T cell receptor beta chains in this list originate from one sample, sequenced in a study of cytomegalovirus exposure and HLA in healthy donors. The PCR ran on 60 Vbeta and 13 Jbeta primers. The assay was immunoSEQ multiplex PCR, and TCRdb's table has in-frame clones only and misses some. The table lists 75,000 to 90,000 clones, roughly 9.1% of them singletons. Sequencing input: PBMCs. The receptors shown here come from a man in his 60s in good health and CMV-seropositive.

The chain carries TRBV7-9 and TRBJ1-2; TRBD1 agrees at 7 bases. With V trimmed by 5 bases and J by 6 bases, 12 bases remained unmatched. The germline CDR1 and CDR2 sequences are SEHNR and FQNEAQ (reference sequence). This CDR3 has 15 residues. The CDR3 nucleotides are TGTGCCAGCAGCGCAACAGGGTTACAGGGGCATGGCTACACCTTC. Its translation is CASSATGLQGHGYTF.

In its sample, this clone was seen a few times. The rearrangement links TRBV5-1 to TRBJ2-5; TRBD2 might be the D (5 bases). The CDR3 contains 14 residues. V dropped 4 bases and J dropped 5 bases, with 15 bases sitting between them. Germline loops: CDR1 SGHRS, CDR2 YFSETQ. DNA for the CDR3: TGCGCCAGCAGCCCTTTCTCCACGGGGGAGACCCAGTACTTC. This gives the protein CASSPFSTGETQYF.

This clone was detected only a few times. The J gene is TRBJ1-2, the V gene TRBV2, with unresolved D. Trimming shortened V by 6 bases and J by 4 bases, and 15 bases separated the two germline ends. The CDR3 covers 14 residues. Germline CDR1 and CDR2: SNHLY and FYNNEI. CDR3 residues: CASSTDTFAYGYTF. CDR3 DNA: TGTGCCAGCAGCACCGACACATTTGCCTATGGCTACACCTTC.

This chain connects TRBV10-3 to TRBJ1-1; 7 bases agree with TRBD1. The V segment lost 6 bases and the J segment 0 bases; nucleotides outside the gene matches: 4. In germline, CDR1 is ENHRY, CDR2 SYGVKD. CDR3 length equals 14 residues. The CDR3 protein is CAISRQGVNTEAFF. In DNA, the CDR3 is TGTGCCATCAGCAGACAGGGAGTGAACACTGAAGCTTTCTTT.

This clone appeared a few times. The chain is built from TRBV6-5 and TRBJ2-7, with 7 bases matching TRBD2. The germline CDR1 and CDR2 sequences are MNHEY and SVGAGI. The CDR3 has 13 amino acids. Trimming at V came to 7 bases and at J to 3 bases, leaving 6 bases not matched to a gene. The CDR3 DNA reads as TGTGCCAGCACCCTGGGCGGGGGCTACGAGCAGTACTTC. Its protein product is CASTLGGGYEQYF.

This clone showed up just a few times. The chain uses TRBV21-1 and TRBJ1-5. TRBV21-1 is an annotated pseudogene. The CDR3 is made up of 19 amino acids. The CDR3 DNA reads as TGTGCCAGCAGCAAAGAGGCGGGAGATTCGATTCATAGCAATCAGCCCCAGCATTTT. This sequence encodes CASSKEAGDSIHSNQPQHF.

This chain joins TRBV2 and TRBJ2-3; 9 positions match TRBD2. Germline lookup yields CDR1 SNHLY and CDR2 FYNNEI. V trimming: 6 bases; J trimming: 1 base; junction bases outside the gene matches: 5. The CDR3 is 15 amino acids. The CDR3 loop reads CASSGAGGGTDTQYF. Here the CDR3 DNA reads TGTGCCAGCAGCGGGGCGGGAGGGGGCACAGATACGCAGTATTTT. Filled out from reference TRBV2 and TRBJ2-3, the complete variable domain reads EPEVTQTPSHQVTQMGQEVILRCVPISNHLYFYWYRQILGQKVEFLVSFYNNEISEKSEIFDDQFSVERPDGSNFTLKIRSTKLEDSAMYFCASSGAGGGTDTQYFGPGTRLTVL.

Only a few counts were recorded for this clone. The rearrangement joins TRBV4-2 to TRBJ2-6, with D unresolved. The CDR3 length is 18 residues. In germline, CDR1 is LGHNA, CDR2 YNFKEQ. Trimming took off 2 bases at V and 1 base at J, with 15 bases between the two ends. CDR3 region: CASSQFLQGVSGANVLTF. The CDR3 DNA reads TGTGCCAGCAGCCAATTTCTTCAAGGAGTTTCTGGGGCCAACGTCCTGACTTTC.

This clone was seen more than once but under ten times. V and J are TRBV9 and TRBJ1-1; D possibly corresponds to TRBD1 (5 bases). The CDR3 is 14 residues long. In germline, CDR1 is SGDLS, CDR2 YYNGEE. V was trimmed by 1 base and J by 5 bases, leaving 12 bases between them. The CDR3 loop is CASSVSPGETEAFF. The CDR3 DNA sequence: TGTGCCAGCAGCGTATCCCCGGGGGAAACTGAAGCTTTCTTT.

Only a few counts were recorded for this clone. CDR3 coding DNA: TGCAGCGTTTATTACCGGGACAGAGGCACTGAAGCTTTCTTT. This sequence encodes CSVYYRDRGTEAFF. This chain joins TRBV29-1 and TRBJ1-1; 7 bases line up with TRBD1. Trimming at V came to 5 bases and at J to 4 bases, leaving 10 bases not matched to a gene. This CDR3 has 14 residues. Germline V lookup: CDR1 SQVTM, CDR2 ANQGSEA.

The rearrangement links TRBV5-1 to TRBJ2-2; TRBD2 matches at 8 bases. The germline CDR1 and CDR2 sequences are SGHRS and YFSETQ. The CDR3 has 17 amino acids. Trimming cost V 0 bases and J 5 bases; bases outside gene matches: 9. CDR3 protein: CASSLEGTSGGTGELFF. CDR3 nucleotides: TGCGCCAGCAGCTTGGAGGGTACCAGCGGGGGAACCGGGGAGCTGTTTTTT.

This chain's CDR3 is CASTSQYQGDEQYV. In DNA form, the CDR3 reads TGCGCCAGCACCTCCCAATATCAGGGGGACGAGCAGTACGTC. The chain joins TRBV10-2 to TRBJ2-7; TRBD1 agrees at 7 bases. The CDR3 extends over 14 amino acids. V shed 7 bases, J shed 5 bases, and the junction held 11 bases outside the gene matches. Germline loops: CDR1 WSHSY, CDR2 SAAADI.

Only a few counts were recorded for this clone. The rearrangement joins TRBV6-1 to TRBJ2-7; TRBD1 matches at 9 bases. Germline trimming cut 5 bases from V and 6 bases from J; bases unmatched to any gene: 8. The CDR3 loop spans 14 amino acids. CDR1 MNHNS and CDR2 SASEGT come from the germline V gene. DNA for the CDR3: TGTGCCAGCAGTCCGACAGGGGGGCCCGTCGAGCAGTACGTC. It yields the protein CASSPTGGPVEQYV.

This clone was observed a few times. The rearrangement links TRBV2 to TRBJ2-7; 7 bases align to TRBD2. CDR3 size: 15 residues. Germline trimming cut 7 bases from V and 7 bases from J; bases unmatched to any gene: 16. Germline assignment: CDR1 SNHLY and CDR2 FYNNEI. This chain's CDR3 is CASTPEQGGSQEQYF. CDR3 bases: TGTGCCAGCACCCCTGAGCAGGGAGGGTCCCAGGAGCAGTACTTC.

The gene calls are TRBV18 and TRBJ1-5; 8 bases are a match to TRBD1. CDR1 and CDR2 from the germline V gene are KGHSH and LQKENI. CDR3 length equals 15 residues. Germline trimming cut 3 bases from V and 0 bases from J; bases unmatched to any gene: 1. The CDR3 reads CASSPDRASNQPQHF. For the CDR3, the DNA is TGTGCCAGCTCACCGGACAGGGCTAGCAATCAGCCCCAGCATTTT.

The CDR3 DNA is TGTGCCAGCTCACCATTGCAGGGTAGCACAGATACGCAGTATTTT. As protein: CASSPLQGSTDTQYF. This chain joins TRBV18 and TRBJ2-3; a possible D gene is TRBD1 (5 bases). CDR3 length equals 15 residues. Germline-derived CDR1 and CDR2 are KGHSH and LQKENI. The V and J ends lost 2 bases and 0 bases respectively, with 9 bases between them.

CDR3 sequence (DNA): TGTGCCAGCAGCGACCGGGCGGGAGTTACCGGGGAGCTGTTTTTT. This codes for CASSDRAGVTGELFF. The chain employs TRBV7-2 and TRBJ2-2; 7 nucleotides line up with TRBD2. Germline CDR1 and CDR2: SGHTA and FQGNSA. V was clipped by 5 bases and J by 5 bases; unmatched bases: 8. The CDR3 loop spans 15 amino acids.

This chain links TRBV5-1 with TRBJ1-1; TRBD1 matches 9 bases. J lost 7 bases, V lost 5 bases, and 9 bases had no gene match. Germline V gene sequence: CDR1 SGHRS, CDR2 YFSETQ. The CDR3 spans 14 residues. The chain's CDR3 is CASRLGQGFLEAFF. CDR3 nucleotide sequence: TGCGCCAGCAGACTGGGACAGGGATTCCTTGAAGCTTTCTTT.